This T cell receptor (beta chain) was documented in a study of identical twins. The ends lost 8 bases at V and 4 bases at J; junction bases unmatched: 7. The CDR3 contains 13 residues. Looked up from germline, CDR1 is MNHNS and CDR2 is SASEGT. TCRdb reanalysed the 5' RACE reads using MiXCR and keeps one entry per CDR3 protein. The table shows 140,000 to 150,000 distinct CDR3 sequences, with around 3.5% occurring only once. With respect to this clonotype: Given a much more abundant clone one base away, this may be a read error.

Material for sequencing was memory T cells sorted from blood. The rearrangement joins TRBV6-1 to TRBJ2-5, with 7 bases that match TRBD2. The origin of this receptor is a man aged 18-30 years in good health. CDR3 bases: TGTGCCAGCGCCCTCAGCGGGACAGAGACCCAGTACTTC. This sequence encodes CASALSGTETQYF.